The 10 T cell receptor beta chains reported below all come from one sample, sequenced in a study of PD-1 blockade in classical Hodgkin lymphoma. Sequenced by immunoSEQ multiplex PCR; TCRdb stores in-frame clones only, minus some. The sample contains about 110,000 clones, approximately 90% of which appear only once. The time point: cycle 4 day 1 (C4D1), after less than seven weeks of nivolumab. With no exception, relapse followed autologous stem cell transplantation in all patients, and brentuximab vedotin exposure varied. This specimen was peripheral blood mononuclear cells (PBMCs), taken before the fourth cycle of nivolumab. The receptors here all came from a human donor with classical Hodgkin lymphoma.

The gene calls are TRBV11-2 and TRBJ2-7; TRBD1 aligns across 7 bases. Germline CDR1 SGHAT, CDR2 FQNNGV. The V and J ends lost 5 bases and 3 bases, in that order; junction bases with no gene match: 4. The CDR3 length is 13 residues. The CDR3, as DNA: TGTGCCAGCAGCAGAGACAGGGACTACGAGCAGTACTTC. Its protein is CASSRDRDYEQYF.

The chain couples TRBV2 to TRBJ1-4; no firm D call. The CDR3 runs to 14 residues. Trimming took off 6 bases at V and 7 bases at J, with 15 bases between the two ends. The V gene's germline CDR1 is SNHLY and CDR2 FYNNEI. CDR3 DNA: TGTGCCAGCAGGAACCCGGAGATGGCTGAAAAACTGTTTTTT. Its translation: CASRNPEMAEKLFF.

The V call is TRBV11-2, the J call TRBJ2-1; D uncertain. This CDR3 is 16 amino acids long. Trimming cost V 1 base and J 5 bases, with 15 bases left between them. Germline CDR1 and CDR2: SGHAT and FQNNGV. The CDR3 DNA follows: TGTGCCAGCAGCTTAGCCCTCGTTTCTAGGAACAATGAGCAGTTCTTC. Protein: CASSLALVSRNNEQFF.

The chain carries TRBV30 and TRBJ1-4; D gene unclear. With 2 bases removed from V and 7 bases from J, the gap between germline ends came to 14 bases. This CDR3 spans 14 amino acids. The V gene's germline CDR1 is GTSNPN and CDR2 SVGIG (reference sequence). Here the CDR3 reads CAWSTWLGGEKLFF. The CDR3 DNA follows: TGTGCCTGGAGTACTTGGCTGGGTGGTGAAAAACTGTTTTTT.

This chain uses TRBV19 with TRBJ2-7; the D gene is possibly TRBD1 (6 bases). The CDR3 is 14 residues long. V dropped 3 bases and J dropped 2 bases, with 11 bases sitting between them. Per the germline V gene, CDR1 is LNHDA and CDR2 is SQIVND (reference sequence). CDR3 residues: CASSIEDSTYEQYF. For the CDR3, the DNA is TGTGCCAGTAGTATCGAGGACAGTACCTACGAGCAGTACTTC.

This rearrangement joins TRBV30 to TRBJ1-1; tentatively, D is TRBD1 (6 bases). The germline V and J ends were trimmed by 7 bases and 1 base, with 13 bases remaining between them. CDR3 length: 13 amino acids. The germline V gene has CDR1 GTSNPN and CDR2 SVGIG (reference sequence). CDR3 protein: CASNRGGNTEAFF. The CDR3 region has the DNA TGTGCCTCAAATAGGGGGGGGAACACTGAAGCTTTCTTT.

V gene TRBV6-5 combines with J gene TRBJ2-7; the D is unclear. V dropped 7 bases and J dropped 3 bases, with 13 bases sitting between them. Looked up from germline, CDR1 is MNHEY and CDR2 is SVGAGI. CDR3 size: 13 residues. CDR3 nucleotides: TGTGCCAGCACCCCAGCGAATCTCTACGAGCAGTACTTC. It codes for CASTPANLYEQYF.

This chain connects TRBV5-1 to TRBJ1-2, with D hard to call. V dropped 0 bases and J dropped 3 bases, with 12 bases sitting between them. The germline gives CDR1 SGHRS, CDR2 YFSETQ. This CDR3 is 15 amino acids long. The DNA of the CDR3 is TGCGCCAGCAGCTTGGCCGGCTTTCTTTACTATGGCTACACCTTC. Translated: CASSLAGFLYYGYTF.

The chain employs TRBV7-8 and TRBJ2-4, with 7 bases aligning to TRBD1. The CDR3 is made up of 17 amino acids. After removal of 3 bases from V and 1 base from J, the junction contained 9 bases not matched to a gene. Germline CDR1 is SGHVS and CDR2 is FQNEAQ. The CDR3 region has the DNA TGTGCCAGCAGCTTGGACAGGTCCAACTCCGCCAAAAACATTCAGTACTTC. It codes for CASSLDRSNSAKNIQYF.

The chain joins TRBV5-1 to TRBJ2-5, with 7 bases identical to TRBD2. CDR1 is SGHRS, CDR2 YFSETQ, per germline. With 3 bases clipped from V and 5 bases from J, the junction kept 16 bases outside the gene matches. The CDR3 length is 17 residues. For the CDR3, the DNA is TGCGCCAGCAGCTACGGGGGGACTGTCTTGGGGCGGGAGACCCAGTACTTC. Translated: CASSYGGTVLGRETQYF.